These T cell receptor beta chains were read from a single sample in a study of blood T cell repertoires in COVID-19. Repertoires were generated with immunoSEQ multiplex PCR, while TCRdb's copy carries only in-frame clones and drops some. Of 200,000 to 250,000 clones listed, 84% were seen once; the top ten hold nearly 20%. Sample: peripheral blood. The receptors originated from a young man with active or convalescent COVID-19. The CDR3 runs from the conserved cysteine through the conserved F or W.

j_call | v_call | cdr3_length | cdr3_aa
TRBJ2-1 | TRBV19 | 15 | CASSMRQGAYNEQFF
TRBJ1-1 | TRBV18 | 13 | CASSLDSNTEAFF
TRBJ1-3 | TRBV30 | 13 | CACTRPPLNAIYF
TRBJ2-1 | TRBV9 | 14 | CASSVAAAADEQFF
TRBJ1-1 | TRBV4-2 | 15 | CASSQRDRGNTEAFF
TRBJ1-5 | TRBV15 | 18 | CATSRDLGATDENQPQHF
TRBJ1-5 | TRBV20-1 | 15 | CSASITGTSNQPQHF
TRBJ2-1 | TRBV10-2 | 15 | CASSDPGLPYNEQFF
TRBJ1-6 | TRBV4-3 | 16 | CASSQGTGEKNSPLHF
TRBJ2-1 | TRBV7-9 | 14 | CASSKDRGYNEQFF
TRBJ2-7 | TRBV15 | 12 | CATGDSFYEQYF
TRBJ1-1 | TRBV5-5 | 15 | CASSLYGGRNTEAFF
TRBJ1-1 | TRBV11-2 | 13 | CASSSDRGLGAFF
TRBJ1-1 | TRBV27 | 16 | CASSLLSGGGPLEAFF
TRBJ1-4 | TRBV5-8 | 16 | CASSFGRTGRNEKLFF
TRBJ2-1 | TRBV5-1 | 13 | CASRQGPAHEQFF
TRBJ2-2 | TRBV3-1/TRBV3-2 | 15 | CASSTLLGGPGELFF
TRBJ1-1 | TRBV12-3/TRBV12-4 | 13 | CASSHGQGAGAFF
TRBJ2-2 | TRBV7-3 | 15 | CASSSRGPSTGELFF
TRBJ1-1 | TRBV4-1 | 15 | CASSQPGTGNTEAFF
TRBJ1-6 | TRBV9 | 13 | CASSVDRSSPLHF
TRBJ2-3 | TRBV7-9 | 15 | CASSRRDSRTDTQYF
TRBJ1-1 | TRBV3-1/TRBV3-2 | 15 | CASRRTGGLNTEAFF
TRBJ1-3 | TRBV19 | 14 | CASSRANSGNTIYF
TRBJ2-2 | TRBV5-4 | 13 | CASSPPGTGELFF
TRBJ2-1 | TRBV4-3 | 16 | CASSLEGSGTYNEQFF
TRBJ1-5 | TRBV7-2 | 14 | CASSLAATNQPQHF
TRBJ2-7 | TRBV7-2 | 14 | CASSLGSGAYEQYF
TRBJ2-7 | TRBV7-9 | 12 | CATGQGTYEQYF
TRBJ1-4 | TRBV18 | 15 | CASSLDWTGGEKLFF
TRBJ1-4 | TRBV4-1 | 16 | CASSQDHRGTNEKLFF
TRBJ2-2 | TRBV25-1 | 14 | CASRNRVGTGELFF
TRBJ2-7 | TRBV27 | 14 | CASRRTSGISEQYF
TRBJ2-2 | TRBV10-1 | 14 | CASSVTENTGELFF
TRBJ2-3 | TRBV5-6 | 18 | CASSLLGGLAGHTDTQYF
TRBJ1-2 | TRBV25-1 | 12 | CASSEWSSGYTF
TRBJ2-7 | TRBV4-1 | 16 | CASSPNLIFTGIEQYF
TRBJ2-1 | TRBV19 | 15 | CASSIGSSGRSEQFF
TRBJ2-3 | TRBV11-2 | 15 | CASSQGTGRTDTQYF
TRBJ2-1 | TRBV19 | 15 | CASRSGTGSYNEQFF
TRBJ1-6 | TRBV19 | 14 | CASSIWDSGSPLHF
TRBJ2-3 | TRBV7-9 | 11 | CASSETDTQYF
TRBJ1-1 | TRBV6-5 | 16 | CASSSPPGGGITEAFF
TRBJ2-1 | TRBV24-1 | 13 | CATGTGNYNEQFF
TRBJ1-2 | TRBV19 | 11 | CATLRGFGYTF
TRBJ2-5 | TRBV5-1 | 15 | CASSPTGSPQETQYF
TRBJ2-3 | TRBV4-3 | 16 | CASSQTPSGGVDTQYF
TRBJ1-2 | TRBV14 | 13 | CASSLGQNYGYTF
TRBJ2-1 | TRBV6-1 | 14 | CASSEAGSYNEQFF
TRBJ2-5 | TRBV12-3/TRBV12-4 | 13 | CASSATGGKSQYF
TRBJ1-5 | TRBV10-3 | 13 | CAISGGPGQPQHF
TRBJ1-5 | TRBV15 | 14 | CATSRDLGNQPQHF
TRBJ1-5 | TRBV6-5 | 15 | CASSYSGGRNQPQHF
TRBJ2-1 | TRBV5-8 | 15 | CASSQTRGAYNEQFF
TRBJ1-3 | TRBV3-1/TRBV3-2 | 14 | CASSQPQSGNTIYF
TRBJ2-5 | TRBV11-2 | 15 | CASTSGGQGEETQYF
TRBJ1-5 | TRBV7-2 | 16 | CASSLVPQGAYQPQHF
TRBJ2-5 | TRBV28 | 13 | CASSQWREETQYF